This T cell receptor beta chain stems from a study of tumor-infiltrating lymphocytes in primary liver carcinoma. This CDR3 is built from 15 residues. In germline, CDR1 is MNHEY, CDR2 SVGAGI. The V end lost 2 bases, the J end lost 3 bases, and 10 bases lay between the germline ends. Blood RNA came from unsorted whole blood; germline DNA was also extracted. Every patient had chronic HBV infection and was treatment-naive. Priming with a constant-region primer yielded TCR beta cDNA from about 540 ng total RNA. Slightly modified ARM-PCR served as the procedure for the TCR beta libraries. These libraries came from three rounds of nested multiplex PCR. TRBV1-TRBV30 forward primers paired with a C-beta reverse primer were used in the first two PCR rounds, which ran roughly 9 cycles each. TCRdb recomputed calls from the multiplex PCR reads with MiXCR, one row per CDR3 protein. The sample yields 310,000 or so distinct CDR3 sequences, about two thirds seen once.

Study-wide results and caveats: Bulk samples went unsorted, so CD4+ and CD8+ repertoires were not compared. The difference in top-250-clone fraction between tumors and blood was significant, favoring tumors (p = 0.039).

Remarks on this clonotype: The antigen remains unidentified. A much larger clone lies a single base off, so this may be a read error.

The chain has TRBV6-5 and TRBJ2-2; no reliable D call. Sequencing used peripheral blood. The clonotype originates from a man aged 40-55 years with primary liver carcinoma and hepatitis B virus infection. The CDR3 DNA sequence: TGTGCCAGCAGTTACACCGTGATGGACACCGGGGAGCTGTTTTTT. This encodes CASSYTVMDTGELFF.